What follows are 8 T cell receptor beta chains derived from one specimen sequenced in a study of T cell repertoires in cytomegalovirus infection. From the reads, TCRdb called clonotypes with MiXCR, one entry per CDR3 protein. Altogether hundreds of thousands of distinct CDR3 sequences are present, about 42% being singletons, with the ten largest covering around two fifths. Their recognized antigens are unknown. This sample comprised cultured PBMCs, obtained from culture after CMV antigen stimulation. These TCRs come from a human donor in good health (CMV status not recorded). Some clones in this sample may be carry-over from other donors' samples.

The V call is TRBV18, the J call TRBJ2-5; no firm D call. The V and J ends lost 7 bases and 4 bases respectively, with 16 bases between them. Germline lookup yields CDR1 KGHSH and CDR2 LQKENI. There are 14 residues in the CDR3. CDR3 sequence: CASLSAPVPETQYF. The CDR3 DNA sequence: TGTGCCAGCTTATCCGCCCCGGTTCCAGAGACCCAGTACTTC.

The chain joins TRBV12-3 or TRBV12-4 to TRBJ2-7; possibly TRBD2 for D (6 bases). Trimming pared 3 bases from V and 5 bases from J, leaving 14 bases between. CDR3 length: 14 residues. The CDR3 sequence is CASSLGGGSHEQYF. CDR3 nucleotides: TGTGCCAGCAGTTTGGGTGGAGGGTCACACGAGCAGTACTTC.

The chain combines TRBV11-3 with TRBJ2-3, with D possibly TRBD2 on 6 matching bases. The CDR3 loop spans 16 amino acids. The V and J ends lost 5 bases and 6 bases respectively, with 21 bases between them. In germline, CDR1 is SGHNT, CDR2 YENEEA. The CDR3 protein is CASSNGGARGYDTQYF. CDR3 coding DNA: TGTGCCAGCAGCAACGGAGGAGCCCGGGGGTACGATACGCAGTATTTT.

This clonotype was seen a few times. This chain links TRBV4-3 with TRBJ1-1, with D possibly being TRBD1 (5 bases). There are 16 residues in the CDR3. V was pared by 0 bases and J by 2 bases, with 13 bases between. From germline, CDR1 is LGHNA and CDR2 YSLEER. DNA for the CDR3: TGCGCCAGCAGCCAAGATTATCCGGGGGAAAACACTGAAGCTTTCTTT. It specifies CASSQDYPGENTEAFF.

The table lists this clonotype with a few counts. The chain carries TRBV7-2 and TRBJ2-5, with 13 bases that match TRBD2. Germline CDR1 is SGHTA and CDR2 is FQGNSA. CDR3 size: 15 residues. V dropped 7 bases and J dropped 7; count of bases not matched to a gene: 9. The CDR3 spells CASTRLAGGPGTQYF. For the CDR3, the DNA is TGTGCCAGCACCCGACTAGCGGGGGGCCCGGGGACCCAGTACTTC.

V gene TRBV12-3 or TRBV12-4 combines with J gene TRBJ1-2; no firm D call. This CDR3 contains 15 residues. V was pared by 5 bases and J by 0 bases, with 13 bases between. CDR3 sequence reads: CASSPRRSANYGYTF. The CDR3 DNA reads TGTGCCAGCAGTCCCCGGCGGTCAGCTAACTATGGCTACACCTTC.

The chain joins TRBV12-3 or TRBV12-4 to TRBJ2-7; unclear D gene. V shed 2 bases and J shed 5 bases, with 16 bases lying between them. There are 15 residues in the CDR3. The CDR3 DNA is TGTGCCAGCAGTTTAACGGCTTATACGGGCGACGAGCAGTACTTC. Protein: CASSLTAYTGDEQYF.

The chain combines TRBV7-6 with TRBJ2-6; possibly TRBD2 for D (5 bases). The CDR3 spans 16 residues. Trimming stripped 5 bases from V and 2 bases from J, with 13 bases between. Germline V gives CDR1 SGHVS, CDR2 FNYEAQ. CDR3 loop: CASSPRGGTGANVLTF. The CDR3 nucleotides read TGTGCCAGCAGCCCCCGGGGTGGTACTGGGGCCAACGTCCTGACTTTC.